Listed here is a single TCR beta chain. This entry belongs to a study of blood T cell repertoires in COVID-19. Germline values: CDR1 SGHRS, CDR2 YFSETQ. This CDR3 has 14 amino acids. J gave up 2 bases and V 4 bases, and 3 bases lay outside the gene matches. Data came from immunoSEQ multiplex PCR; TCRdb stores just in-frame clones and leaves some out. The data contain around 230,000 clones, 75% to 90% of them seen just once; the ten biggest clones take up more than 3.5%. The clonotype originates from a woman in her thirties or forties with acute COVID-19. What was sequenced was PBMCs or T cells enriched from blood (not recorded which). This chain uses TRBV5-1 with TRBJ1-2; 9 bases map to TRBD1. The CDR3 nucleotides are TGCGCCAGCAGCGGGGGGACAGGGAACTATGGCTACACCTTC. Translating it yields CASSGGTGNYGYTF.